Shown below are 14 T cell receptor beta chains from a single sample sequenced in a study of blood T cell repertoires in COVID-19. Sequenced by immunoSEQ multiplex PCR; TCRdb stores in-frame clones only, minus some. The sample shows 200,000 to 250,000 clones, more than 85% of them seen only once. Specimen: PBMCs or T cells enriched from blood (not recorded which). The receptors were gathered from a woman aged 25 to 39 who had recovered from COVID-19.

The rearrangement links TRBV28 to TRBJ1-5; 10 nucleotides align to TRBD1. Per germline, CDR1 MDHEN and CDR2 SYDVKM. Trimming removed 6 bases from V and 0 bases from J; junction bases left unmatched: 2. CDR3 length equals 15 residues. CDR3 residues: CASRWTGGSNQPQHF. Here the CDR3 DNA reads TGTGCCAGCAGATGGACAGGGGGTAGCAATCAGCCCCAGCATTTT.

This chain uses TRBV19 with TRBJ1-2, with 9 bases lining up with TRBD1. The germline V gene has CDR1 LNHDA and CDR2 SQIVND (reference sequence). J gave up 5 bases and V 5 bases, and 6 bases lay outside the gene matches. The CDR3 runs 14 residues. The CDR3 DNA reads TGTGCCAGTAGTCCCCGGACAGGGGAGTATGGCTACACCTTC. Its protein is CASSPRTGEYGYTF.

The genes are TRBV5-6 and TRBJ1-2, with 7 bases that match TRBD1. The CDR3 sequence is 15 residues long. J lost 4 bases, V lost 1 base, and 7 bases had no gene match. The V gene's germline CDR1 is SGHDT and CDR2 YYEEEE. In DNA form, the CDR3 reads TGTGCCAGCAGCTTGTTAGGGGGCCTTGGCTATGGCTACACCTTC. It specifies CASSLLGGLGYGYTF.

This clone was detected only a few times. The chain joins TRBV9 to TRBJ1-4, with 8 bases lining up with TRBD1. Germline V lookup: CDR1 SGDLS, CDR2 YYNGEE. The CDR3 length is 15 residues. V trimming: 0 bases; J trimming: 5 bases; junction bases outside the gene matches: 3. The CDR3 region is CASSVGGQANEKLFF. The CDR3 bases are TGTGCCAGCAGCGTAGGGGGACAGGCGAATGAAAAACTGTTTTTT.

V usage is TRBV7-2 and J usage is TRBJ2-1; the D is unclear. Trimming left V 2 bases short and J 6 bases short, with 8 bases between. The CDR3 length is 13 residues. Germline V gene lookup returns CDR1 SGHTA and CDR2 FQGNSA. This CDR3 reads CASSLPASNEQFF. The CDR3 DNA reads TGTGCCAGCAGCTTACCCGCTAGCAATGAGCAGTTCTTC.

The CDR3 sequence is CASRAGENEQFF. The CDR3 DNA reads as TGTGCCAGCAGGGCGGGAGAAAATGAGCAGTTCTTC. The chain has TRBV13 and TRBJ2-1, with 7 bases matching TRBD2. The CDR3 has 12 residues. The V segment lost 6 bases and the J segment 7 bases; nucleotides outside the gene matches: 3. CDR1 and CDR2 from the germline V gene are PRHDT and FYEKMQ (reference sequence).

A word on this clone: Germline is not matched at one junction end, which may reflect a read error. The DNA of the CDR3 is TGTGCCAGCAGTATACCGGGACAGCGCCAGCATTTT. It is translated as CASSIPGQRQHF. This chain joins TRBV27 and TRBJ1-5; 7 bases align to TRBD1. CDR1 and CDR2 (germline): MNHEY, SMNVEV (reference sequence). The CDR3 runs 12 residues.

The chain links TRBV19 to TRBJ1-1; D gene unclear. V was clipped by 3 bases and J by 1 base, with 9 bases between them. The CDR3 contains 14 residues. Germline V gene sequence: CDR1 LNHDA, CDR2 SQIVND (reference sequence). CDR3 residues: CASSIVGRNTEAFF. The CDR3 DNA reads as TGTGCCAGTAGTATCGTCGGGAGGAACACTGAAGCTTTCTTT.

V usage is TRBV11-3 and J usage is TRBJ2-2, with 7 positions matching TRBD1. There are 12 residues in the CDR3. V lost 7 bases and J lost 6; bases outside the gene matches: 2. Germline V gene data show CDR1 as SGHNT and CDR2 as YENEEA. The chain's CDR3 is CASNRGAGELFF. The DNA for the CDR3 is TGTGCCAGCAACAGGGGCGCCGGGGAGCTGTTTTTT.

The rearrangement joins TRBV15 to TRBJ2-2, with TRBD1 as a possible D gene (5 bases). CDR1 is LNHNV, CDR2 YYDKDF, per germline (reference sequence). V lost 0 bases and J lost 8, with 13 bases in between. The CDR3 totals 15 residues. CDR3 nucleotide sequence: TGTGCCACCAGCAGAGATTCAGGGATGAGAGGGGAGCTGTTTTTT. Translated: CATSRDSGMRGELFF.

The chain uses TRBV15 and TRBJ1-5; D perhaps matches TRBD1 (5 bases). In germline, CDR1 is LNHNV, CDR2 YYDKDF (reference sequence). The CDR3 has 14 residues. V shed 0 bases and J shed 6 bases, with 9 bases lying between them. CDR3 coding DNA: TGTGCCACCAGCAGAGATAAGGGGATTCAGCCCCAGCATTTT. It codes for CATSRDKGIQPQHF. The complete variable domain, with remaining parts taken from reference TRBV15 and TRBJ1-5, reads DAMVIQNPRYQVTQFGKPVTLSCSQTLNHNVMYWYQQKSSQAPKLLFHYYDKDFNNEADTPDNFQSRRPNTSFCFLDIRSPGLGDTAMYLCATSRDKGIQPQHFGDGTRLSIL.

V and J are TRBV6-5 and TRBJ1-6; 8 nucleotides agree with TRBD1. The V gene end was trimmed by 6 bases and the J gene end by 7 bases; junction bases not matched to a gene: 5. The CDR3 loop spans 14 amino acids. Germline V gene sequence: CDR1 MNHEY, CDR2 SVGAGI. The CDR3 coding sequence is TGTGCCAGCAGCCGGGGACAGGCGAATTCACCCCTCCACTTT. Amino acid sequence: CASSRGQANSPLHF.

V and J are TRBV18 and TRBJ2-5, with D perhaps TRBD1 (6 bases). Germline V gene lookup returns CDR1 KGHSH and CDR2 LQKENI. The CDR3 is 14 residues long. The V gene lost 3 bases and the J gene lost 4 bases, with 12 bases spanning the gap. Here the CDR3 reads CASSPNDRTETQYF. CDR3 DNA sequence: TGTGCCAGCTCACCTAACGACAGGACAGAGACCCAGTACTTC. Drawing the rest from reference TRBV18 and TRBJ2-5, the complete variable domain is NAGVMQNPRHLVRRRGQEARLRCSPMKGHSHVYWYRQLPEEGLKFMVYLQKENIIDESGMPKERFSAEFPKEGPSILRIQQVVRGDSAAYFCASSPNDRTETQYFGPGTRLLVL.

The V and J genes are TRBV10-3 and TRBJ1-2; 7 bases map to TRBD1. The J segment lost 4 bases and the V segment lost 2 bases, leaving 4 bases of the junction unmatched. The CDR3 length is 14 residues. Germline V lookup: CDR1 ENHRY, CDR2 SYGVKD. The CDR3 loop reads CAISEPRTGYGYTF. CDR3 bases: TGTGCCATCAGTGAGCCTCGGACAGGCTATGGCTACACCTTC.